This TCR beta chain stems from a study of OX40 agonist ivuxolimab in advanced cancers. A note on the overall study: Ivuxolimab, which targeted the costimulatory receptor OX40 (CD134), was an agonistic, fully human IgG2 monoclonal antibody. The paper describes the monotherapy dose-escalation part (N ≈ 51 patients) of the phase I trial of ivuxolimab. Prior anti-PD-1, anti-PD-L1 or anti-CTLA-4 therapy was permitted, and about two fifths of dose-escalation patients had received checkpoint inhibitors. The dose-escalation cohort was roughly 83% male with a mean age of approximately 60 years, ranging from roughly 20 to 85. Of the roughly 54 dose-escalation patients, hepatocellular carcinoma was present in around 20, melanoma in around 15, renal cell carcinoma in 9 and head and neck cancer in 9. Peripheral TCRbeta sequencing aimed to test whether ivuxolimab altered TCR sequence diversity and caused clonal T-cell expansion. Intravenous ivuxolimab was administered to patients every 2 weeks at six dose levels: 0.01, 0.1, 0.3, 1.5, 3 and 10 mg/kg. Partial responses occurred in three dose-escalation patients, of whom one had hepatocellular carcinoma and two had cutaneous melanoma. What the work shows at the level of the full study, not this receptor alone: After ivuxolimab, expanded clones were on average more numerous among CD8+ T cells than among CD4+ T cells. Low levels of normalized T-cell clonal expansion were also seen in some patients who did not respond. Clonal expansion of both CD4+ and CD8+ blood T cells was observed from baseline to week 6 at doses 0.1 to 3.0 mg/kg. Antigen specificity was not determined for the clonally expanded peripheral T cells. Partial responders in the 0.1-3.0 mg/kg groups had among the lowest normalized peripheral clonal expansion, especially among CD8+ T cells.

Genomic DNA was isolated from the sorted cells so that the TCRbeta CDR3 region could be sequenced. The immunoSEQ Assay was used to sequence the TCRbeta CDR3 regions. Sourced from immuneACCESS, this table was stored by TCRdb with only in-frame sequences that have V and J called. A share of the clones is absent; for the studies checked, an unresolved V gene accounts for under half, and the remainder has no known explanation. The sample data list around 83,000 clones, and 91% of these were observed just once. Under 3% of the sample goes to the ten largest clones. Patients with autoimmune disease history or receiving systemic immunosuppression were excluded from the trial. Peripheral blood for TCR sequencing was collected from all dose cohorts at baseline, on cycle 4 day 1, and on cycle 7 day 1. Samples came from an open-label, multicenter, first-in-human phase I dose-escalation trial of ivuxolimab. Adults with locally advanced or metastatic melanoma, renal cell, hepatocellular, or head and neck squamous cell carcinoma were enrolled in the trial. Before TCR sequencing, CD4+ T cells and CD8+ T cells were sorted from peripheral blood as separate populations.

Trimming removed 4 bases from V and 4 bases from J; the gene matches leave 6 bases unexplained. The germline V gene specifies MGHRA as CDR1 and YSYEKL as CDR2. The CDR3 numbers 14 residues from cysteine through phenylalanine. Only the CDR3 part of the read is kept: 42 bases, read in frame from the first base. This clone was seen many times. The antigen it binds to is not known. The sample holds no much larger clone one base away, and base qualities are not on file. This clonotype was sampled from an adult with an advanced solid tumor such as melanoma, head and neck, liver or kidney cancer. Specimen: CD4+ or CD8+ T cells sorted from blood, collected in a trial of the OX40 agonist ivuxolimab. The chain uses TRBV4-1 and TRBJ1-2, with TRBD1 identical over 7 junction bases. The CDR3 protein: CASSPLDRAYGYTF. The DNA sequence follows: TGCGCCAGCAGCCCCCTCGACAGGGCCTATGGCTACACCTTC.